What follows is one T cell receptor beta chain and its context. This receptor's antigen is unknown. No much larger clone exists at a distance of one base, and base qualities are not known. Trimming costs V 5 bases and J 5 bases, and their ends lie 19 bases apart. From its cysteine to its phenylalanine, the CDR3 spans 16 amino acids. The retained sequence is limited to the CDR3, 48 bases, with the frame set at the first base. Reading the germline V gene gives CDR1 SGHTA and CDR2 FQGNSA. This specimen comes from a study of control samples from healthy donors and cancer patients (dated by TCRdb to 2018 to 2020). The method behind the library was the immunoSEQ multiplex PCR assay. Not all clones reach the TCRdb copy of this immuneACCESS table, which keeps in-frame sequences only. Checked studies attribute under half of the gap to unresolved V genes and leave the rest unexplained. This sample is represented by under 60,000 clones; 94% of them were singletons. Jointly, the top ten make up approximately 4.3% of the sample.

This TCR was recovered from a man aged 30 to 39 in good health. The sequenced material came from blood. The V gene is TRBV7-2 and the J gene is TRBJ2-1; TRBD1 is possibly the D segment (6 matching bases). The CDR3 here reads CASSPRLRGQNNEQFF. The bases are TGTGCCAGCAGCCCGCGATTGAGGGGACAAAACAATGAGCAGTTCTTC. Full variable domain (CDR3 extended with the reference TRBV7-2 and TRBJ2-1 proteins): GAGVSQSPSNKVTEKGKDVELRCDPISGHTALYWYRQSLGQGLEFLIYFQGNSAPDKSGLPSDRFSAERTGGSVSTLTIQRTQQEDSAVYLCASSPRLRGQNNEQFFGPGTRLTVL.